Shown below are 9 T cell receptor beta chains from a single sample sequenced in a study of cytomegalovirus exposure and HLA in healthy donors. Sequencing used immunoSEQ multiplex PCR; TCRdb keeps in-frame clones, though not all of them. The repertoire holds about 95,000 clones, with approximately 81% as singletons. Sequencing input: PBMCs. The origin of the receptors is a man younger than 35 in good health and CMV-seropositive.

The sample holds a few counts of this clone. V usage is TRBV5-1 and J usage is TRBJ1-2, with D unresolved. Per the germline V gene, CDR1 is SGHRS and CDR2 is YFSETQ. This CDR3 contains 14 residues. V was clipped by 5 bases and J by 2 bases, with 13 bases between them. The CDR3 region is CASRNNEVNYGYTF. CDR3 coding DNA: TGCGCCAGCAGAAACAACGAAGTAAACTATGGCTACACCTTC.

The V gene is TRBV7-9, the J gene TRBJ2-2; TRBD2 matches 10 bases. The V segment lost 0 bases and the J segment 4 bases; nucleotides outside the gene matches: 11. Germline lookup yields CDR1 SEHNR and CDR2 FQNEAQ (reference sequence). There are 19 residues in the CDR3. The CDR3 protein is CASSLASLAGVWGTGELFF. Written as DNA, the CDR3 is TGTGCCAGCAGCTTAGCGAGTCTAGCGGGAGTTTGGGGCACCGGGGAGCTGTTTTTT.

Only a few counts were recorded for this clone. The rearrangement joins TRBV7-9 to TRBJ1-1; D is unclear. V dropped 2 bases and J dropped 5 bases, with 9 bases sitting between them. Looked up from germline, CDR1 is SEHNR and CDR2 is FQNEAQ (reference sequence). The CDR3 totals 13 residues. CDR3 bases: TGTGCCAGCAGCTTAATGGGAGGGACTGAAGCTTTCTTT. Its translation: CASSLMGGTEAFF.

This chain joins TRBV19 and TRBJ1-5; D uncertain. Germline assignment: CDR1 LNHDA and CDR2 SQIVND (reference sequence). The CDR3 totals 12 residues. Between the trimmed V and J ends, which lost 1 base and 4 bases, there was a span of 2 bases. The CDR3 nucleotides read TGTGCCAGTAGTATAGTAAATCAGCCCCAGCATTTT. Encoded protein: CASSIVNQPQHF.

There are a few counts of this clone. V and J are TRBV30 and TRBJ2-2; D is unclear. The CDR3 is 13 amino acids. Trimming pared 0 bases from V and 6 bases from J, leaving 8 bases between. CDR1 is GTSNPN and CDR2 is SVGIG in the germline V gene (reference sequence). CDR3 amino acids: CAWSVRYSGELFF. The CDR3 nucleotides read TGTGCCTGGAGTGTACGGTATTCCGGGGAGCTGTTTTTT.

V usage is TRBV5-1 and J usage is TRBJ2-5; 8 bases align to TRBD2. With 2 bases clipped from V and 4 bases from J, the junction kept 4 bases outside the gene matches. Germline-derived CDR1 and CDR2 are SGHRS and YFSETQ. The CDR3 totals 14 residues. Written as DNA, the CDR3 is TGCGCCAGCAGCTTCACTAGCGGAGGAGAGACCCAGTACTTC. It yields the protein CASSFTSGGETQYF.

This chain links TRBV29-1 with TRBJ2-6, with D possibly being TRBD1 (6 bases). From germline, CDR1 is SQVTM and CDR2 ANQGSEA. Trimming removed 1 base from V and 3 bases from J, with 10 bases in between. There are 15 residues in the CDR3. Written as DNA, the CDR3 is TGCAGCGTTGAAGGATACAGGGATGGGGCCAACGTCCTGACTTTC. It yields the protein CSVEGYRDGANVLTF.

The J gene is TRBJ2-2, the V gene TRBV7-2; 9 bases are a match to TRBD1. Germline CDR1 reads SGHTA; CDR2 reads FQGNSA. The junction had 0 bases not matched to a gene; V was cut back by 0 bases and J by 4 bases. The CDR3 extends over 15 amino acids. Here the CDR3 reads CASSLATGGTGELFF. Here the CDR3 DNA reads TGTGCCAGCAGCTTAGCGACAGGGGGCACCGGGGAGCTGTTTTTT.

As for this clone: Other DNA sequences of this sample code for an identical CDR3. The chain has TRBV6-5 and TRBJ1-1, with D maybe TRBD1 (5 bases). This CDR3 has 14 residues. The V end lost 2 bases, the J end lost 1 base, and 8 bases lay between the germline ends. The germline gives CDR1 MNHEY, CDR2 SVGAGI. CDR3 sequence: CASSYGGTNTEAFF. The CDR3 DNA reads as TGTGCCAGCAGTTACGGAGGGACGAACACTGAAGCTTTCTTT.